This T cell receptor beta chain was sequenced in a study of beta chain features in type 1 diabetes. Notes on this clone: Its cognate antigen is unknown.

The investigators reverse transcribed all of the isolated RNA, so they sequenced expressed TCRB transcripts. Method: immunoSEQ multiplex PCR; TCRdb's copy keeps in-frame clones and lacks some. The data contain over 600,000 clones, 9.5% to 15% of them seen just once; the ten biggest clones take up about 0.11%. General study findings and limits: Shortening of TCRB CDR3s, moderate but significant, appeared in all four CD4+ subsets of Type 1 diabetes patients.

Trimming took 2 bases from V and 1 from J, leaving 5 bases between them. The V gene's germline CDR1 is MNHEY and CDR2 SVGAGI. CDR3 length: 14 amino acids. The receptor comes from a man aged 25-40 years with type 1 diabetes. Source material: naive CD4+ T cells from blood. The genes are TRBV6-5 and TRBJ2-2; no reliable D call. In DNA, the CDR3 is TGTGCCAGCAGTTACCAGGAGAACACCGGGGAGCTGTTTTTT. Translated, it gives CASSYQENTGELFF.